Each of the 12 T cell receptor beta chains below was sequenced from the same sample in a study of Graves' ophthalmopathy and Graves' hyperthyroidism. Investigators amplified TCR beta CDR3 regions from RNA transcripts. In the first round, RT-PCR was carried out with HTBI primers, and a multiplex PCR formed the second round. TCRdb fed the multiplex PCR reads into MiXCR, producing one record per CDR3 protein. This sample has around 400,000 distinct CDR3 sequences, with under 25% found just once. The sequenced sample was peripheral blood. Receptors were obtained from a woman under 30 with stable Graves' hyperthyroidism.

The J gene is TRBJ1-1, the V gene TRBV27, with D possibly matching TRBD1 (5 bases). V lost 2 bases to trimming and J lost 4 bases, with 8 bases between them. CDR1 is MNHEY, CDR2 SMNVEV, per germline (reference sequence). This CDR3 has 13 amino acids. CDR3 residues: CASSLLGTTEAFF. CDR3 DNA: TGTGCCAGCAGTTTACTTGGGACCACTGAAGCTTTCTTT.

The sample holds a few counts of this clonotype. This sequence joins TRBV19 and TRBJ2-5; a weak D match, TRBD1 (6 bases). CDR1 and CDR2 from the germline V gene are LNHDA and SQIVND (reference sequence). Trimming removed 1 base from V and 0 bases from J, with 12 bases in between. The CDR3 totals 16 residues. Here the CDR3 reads CASSIAGYRDQETQYF. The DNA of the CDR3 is TGTGCCAGTAGTATAGCCGGGTACAGGGACCAAGAGACCCAGTACTTC.

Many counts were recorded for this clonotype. The CDR3 sequence: CASSRQDQETQYF. The CDR3, as DNA: TGTGCCAGTTCTCGACAGGACCAAGAGACCCAGTACTTC. This chain links TRBV19 with TRBJ2-5; a weak D match, TRBD1 (6 bases). V was trimmed by 8 bases and J by 0 bases, leaving 10 bases between them. The CDR3 runs to 13 residues. Germline V gives CDR1 LNHDA, CDR2 SQIVND (reference sequence).

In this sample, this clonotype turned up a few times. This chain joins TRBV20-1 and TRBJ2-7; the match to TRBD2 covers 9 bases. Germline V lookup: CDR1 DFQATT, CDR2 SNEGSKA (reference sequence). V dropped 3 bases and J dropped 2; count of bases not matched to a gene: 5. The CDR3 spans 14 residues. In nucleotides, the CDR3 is TGCAGTGCTAGCCGACTAGCGGTTACCTACGAGCAGTACTTC. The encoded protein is CSASRLAVTYEQYF.

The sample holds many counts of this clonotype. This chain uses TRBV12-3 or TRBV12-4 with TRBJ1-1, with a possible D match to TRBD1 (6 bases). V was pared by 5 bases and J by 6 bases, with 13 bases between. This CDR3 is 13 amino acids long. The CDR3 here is CASSLRDTAEAFF. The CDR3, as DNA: TGTGCCAGCAGTCTCCGGGACACGGCTGAAGCTTTCTTT.

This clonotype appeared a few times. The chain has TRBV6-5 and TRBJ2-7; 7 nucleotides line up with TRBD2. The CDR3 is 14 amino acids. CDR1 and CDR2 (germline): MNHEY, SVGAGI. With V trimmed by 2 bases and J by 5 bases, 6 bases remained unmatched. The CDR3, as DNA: TGTGCCAGCAGTTACGGCCTAGGGAGGGACGAGCAGTACTTC. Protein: CASSYGLGRDEQYF.

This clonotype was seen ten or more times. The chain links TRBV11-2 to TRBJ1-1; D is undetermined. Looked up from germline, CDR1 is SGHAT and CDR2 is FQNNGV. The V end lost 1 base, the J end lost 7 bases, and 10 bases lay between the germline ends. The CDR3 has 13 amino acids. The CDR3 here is CASSLAGKSEAFF. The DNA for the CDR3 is TGTGCCAGCAGCTTAGCGGGCAAAAGTGAAGCTTTCTTT.

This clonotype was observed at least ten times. CDR3 amino acids: CASSGDPGGTYEQYF. The CDR3 nucleotides are TGTGCCAGCAGTGGGGATCCAGGAGGGACCTACGAGCAGTACTTC. J is TRBJ2-7 and V is TRBV28, with D possibly matching TRBD2 (6 bases). The CDR3 has 15 amino acids. Per the germline V gene, CDR1 is MDHEN and CDR2 is SYDVKM. V lost 5 bases and J 2 bases, leaving 16 bases between the germline ends.

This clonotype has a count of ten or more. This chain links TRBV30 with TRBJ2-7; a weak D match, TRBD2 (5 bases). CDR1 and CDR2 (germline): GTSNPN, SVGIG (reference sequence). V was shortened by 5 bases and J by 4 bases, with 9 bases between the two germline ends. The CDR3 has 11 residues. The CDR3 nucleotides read TGTGCCTGGCGGGGTCTTTACGAGCAGTACTTC. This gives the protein CAWRGLYEQYF. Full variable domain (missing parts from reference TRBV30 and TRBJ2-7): SQTIHQWPATLVQPVGSPLSLECTVEGTSNPNLYWYRQAAGRGLQLLFYSVGIGQISSEVPQNLSASRPQDRQFILSSKKLLLSDSGFYLCAWRGLYEQYFGPGTRLTVT.

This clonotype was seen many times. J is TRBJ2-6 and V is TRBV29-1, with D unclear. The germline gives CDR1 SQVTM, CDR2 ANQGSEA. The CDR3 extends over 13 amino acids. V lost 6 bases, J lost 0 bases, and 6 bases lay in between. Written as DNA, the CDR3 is TGCAGCGTGTATAGCTCTGGGGCCAACGTCCTGACTTTC. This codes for CSVYSSGANVLTF.

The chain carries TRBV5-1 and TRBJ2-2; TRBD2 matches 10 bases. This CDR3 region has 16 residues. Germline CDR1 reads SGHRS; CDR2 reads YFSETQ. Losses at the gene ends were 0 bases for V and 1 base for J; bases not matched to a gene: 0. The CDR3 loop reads CASSLGTSGNTGELFF. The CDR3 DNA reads TGCGCCAGCAGCTTGGGGACTAGCGGGAACACCGGGGAGCTGTTTTTT.

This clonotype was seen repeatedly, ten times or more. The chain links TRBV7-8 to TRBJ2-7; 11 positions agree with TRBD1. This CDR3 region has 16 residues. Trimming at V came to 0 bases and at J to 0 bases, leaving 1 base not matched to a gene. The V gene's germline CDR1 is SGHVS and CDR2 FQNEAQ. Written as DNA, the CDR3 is TGTGCCAGCAGCTTAGCCGGGACAGGGGGCTCCTACGAGCAGTACTTC. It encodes CASSLAGTGGSYEQYF.